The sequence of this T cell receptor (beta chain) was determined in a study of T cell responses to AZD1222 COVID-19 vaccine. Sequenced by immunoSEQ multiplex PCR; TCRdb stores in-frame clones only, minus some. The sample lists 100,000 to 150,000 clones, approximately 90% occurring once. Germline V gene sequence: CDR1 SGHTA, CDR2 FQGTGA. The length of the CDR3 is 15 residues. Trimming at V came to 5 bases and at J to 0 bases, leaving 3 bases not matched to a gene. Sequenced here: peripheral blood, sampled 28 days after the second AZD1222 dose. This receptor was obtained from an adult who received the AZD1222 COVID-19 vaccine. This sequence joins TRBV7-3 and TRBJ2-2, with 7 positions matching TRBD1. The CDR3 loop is CASSPGTANTGELFF. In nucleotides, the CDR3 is TGTGCCAGCAGCCCCGGGACAGCGAACACCGGGGAGCTGTTTTTT.